This record looks at one T cell receptor beta chain sequence and its context. The source of the sample is a study of tumor-infiltrating lymphocytes in primary liver carcinoma. Taking about 19-32 mg of unsorted bulk tissue, the authors co-extracted RNA and DNA. J gave up 5 bases and V 1 base, and 5 bases lay outside the gene matches. CDR3 length: 15 amino acids. Germline CDR1 reads SGHAT; CDR2 reads FQNNGV. Starting from 500 ng of total RNA, TCR beta cDNA was produced with a primer in the constant region. ARM-PCR, slightly modified, supplied the TCR beta libraries through three nested multiplex PCR rounds. Each of the first two PCR rounds ran approximately 11 cycles with TRBV1-TRBV30 forward and C-beta reverse primers. Each CDR3 protein is one row after TCRdb ran MiXCR on the multiplex PCR reads. The sample records 45,000 to 65,000 distinct CDR3 sequences, 60% to 80% being singletons.

This TCR was sampled from a man aged 35 to 55 with primary liver carcinoma and hepatitis B virus infection. Source material: liver tumor tissue from sampling region 5. Subset meaning: tumor region T5, tumor centre. J is TRBJ2-3 and V is TRBV11-2; the match to TRBD1 covers 8 bases. The CDR3 coding sequence is TGTGCCAGCAGCTTAGTTAACACAGGGGGAGATACGCAGTATTTT. Translating gives CASSLVNTGGDTQYF. Supplemented by reference TRBV11-2 and TRBJ2-3, the full variable domain reads EAGVAQSPRYKIIEKRQSVAFWCNPISGHATLYWYQQILGQGPKLLIQFQNNGVVDDSQLPKDRFSAERLKGVDSTLKIQPAKLEDSAVYLCASSLVNTGGDTQYFGPGTRLTVL.